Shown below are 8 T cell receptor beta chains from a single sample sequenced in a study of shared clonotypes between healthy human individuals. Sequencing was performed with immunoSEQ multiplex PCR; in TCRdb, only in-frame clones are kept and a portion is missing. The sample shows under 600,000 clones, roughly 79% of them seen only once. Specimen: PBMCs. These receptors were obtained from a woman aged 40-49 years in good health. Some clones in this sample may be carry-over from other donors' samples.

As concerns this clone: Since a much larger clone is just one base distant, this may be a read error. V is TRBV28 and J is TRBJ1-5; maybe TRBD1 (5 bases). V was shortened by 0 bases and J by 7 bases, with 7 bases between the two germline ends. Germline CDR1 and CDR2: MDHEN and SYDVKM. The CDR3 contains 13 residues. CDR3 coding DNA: TGTGCCAGCAGTTTATGGGGGGGACAGCCCCAGCATTTT. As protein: CASSLWGGQPQHF.

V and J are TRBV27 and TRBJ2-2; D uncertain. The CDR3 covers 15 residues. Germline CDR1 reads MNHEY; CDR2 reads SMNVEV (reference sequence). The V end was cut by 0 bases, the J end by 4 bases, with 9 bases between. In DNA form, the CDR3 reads TGTGCCAGCAGTTTATCCCCGGTCACCACCGGGGAGCTGTTTTTT. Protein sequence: CASSLSPVTTGELFF.

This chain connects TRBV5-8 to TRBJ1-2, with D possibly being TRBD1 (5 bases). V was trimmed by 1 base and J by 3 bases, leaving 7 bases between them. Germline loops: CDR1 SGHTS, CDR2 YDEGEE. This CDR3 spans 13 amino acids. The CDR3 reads CASSLWDHYGYTF. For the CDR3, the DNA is TGTGCCAGCAGCTTGTGGGACCACTATGGCTACACCTTC.

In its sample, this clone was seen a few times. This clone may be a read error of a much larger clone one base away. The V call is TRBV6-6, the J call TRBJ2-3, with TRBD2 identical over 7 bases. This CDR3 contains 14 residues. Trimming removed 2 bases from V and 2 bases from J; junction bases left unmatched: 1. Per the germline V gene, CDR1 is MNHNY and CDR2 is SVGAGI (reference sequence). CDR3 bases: TGTGCCAGCAGTTACGGGAGGGCCACAGATACGCAGTATTTT. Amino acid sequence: CASSYGRATDTQYF.

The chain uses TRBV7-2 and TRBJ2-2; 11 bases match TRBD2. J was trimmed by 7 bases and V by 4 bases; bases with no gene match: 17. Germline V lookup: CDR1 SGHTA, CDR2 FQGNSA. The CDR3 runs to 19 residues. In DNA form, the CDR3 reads TGTGCCAGCAGCTCAAACCTGGGGCTAGCGGGAGGCCCCGACGGGGAGCTGTTTTTT. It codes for CASSSNLGLAGGPDGELFF.

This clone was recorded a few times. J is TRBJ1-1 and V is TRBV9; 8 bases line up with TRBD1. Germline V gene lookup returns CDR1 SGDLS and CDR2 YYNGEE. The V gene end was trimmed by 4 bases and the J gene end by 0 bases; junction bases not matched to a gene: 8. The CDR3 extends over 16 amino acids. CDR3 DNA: TGTGCCAGCAGCCCCCAGGGGGCCGCTATGAACACTGAAGCTTTCTTT. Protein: CASSPQGAAMNTEAFF.

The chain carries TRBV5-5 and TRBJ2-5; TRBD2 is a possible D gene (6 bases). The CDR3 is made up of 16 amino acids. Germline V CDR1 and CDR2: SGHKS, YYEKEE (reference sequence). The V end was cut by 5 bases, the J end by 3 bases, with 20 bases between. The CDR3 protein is CASRHPGTLKEETQYF. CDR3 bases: TGTGCCAGCAGACATCCCGGGACTCTCAAGGAAGAGACCCAGTACTTC.

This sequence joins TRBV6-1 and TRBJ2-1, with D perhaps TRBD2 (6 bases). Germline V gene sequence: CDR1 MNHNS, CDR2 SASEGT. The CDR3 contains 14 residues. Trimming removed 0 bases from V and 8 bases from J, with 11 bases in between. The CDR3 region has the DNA TGTGCCAGCAGTGAAGCGGAGGGGAGTCATGAGCAGTTCTTC. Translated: CASSEAEGSHEQFF.